One and the same sample provided the 4 T cell receptor beta chains below, sequenced in a study of blood T cell repertoires in COVID-19. Sequencing used immunoSEQ multiplex PCR; TCRdb keeps in-frame clones, though not all of them. Altogether roughly 300,000 clones are present, roughly 92% being singletons, with the ten largest covering about 2.2%. Material for sequencing was peripheral blood. These receptors were obtained from a woman in her twenties or thirties with COVID-19, enrolled during active disease.

The rearrangement joins TRBV28 to TRBJ2-1, with D unresolved. Trimming cost V 3 bases and J 0 bases, with 9 bases left between them. The CDR3 runs to 15 residues. Germline loops: CDR1 MDHEN, CDR2 SYDVKM. CDR3 protein: CASSLTPSSYNEQFF. The DNA for the CDR3 is TGTGCCAGCAGTTTGACTCCGAGCTCCTACAATGAGCAGTTCTTC. The full variable domain, with the rest looked up from reference TRBV28 and TRBJ2-1, is DVKVTQSSRYLVKRTGEKVFLECVQDMDHENMFWYRQDPGLGLRLIYFSYDVKMKEKGDIPEGYSVSREKKERFSLILESASTNQTSMYLCASSLTPSSYNEQFFGPGTRLTVL.

This clone was seen a single time. The chain joins TRBV28 to TRBJ2-7, with a tentative D call TRBD1 (6 bases). The germline V gene has CDR1 MDHEN and CDR2 SYDVKM. V lost 2 bases and J lost 12, with 17 bases in between. This CDR3 spans 13 amino acids. The CDR3 here is CASSLKQGARGYF. The CDR3 DNA reads TGTGCCAGCAGTTTAAAACAGGGCGCGCGTGGGTACTTC. The full variable domain, rest sourced from reference TRBV28 and TRBJ2-7, is DVKVTQSSRYLVKRTGEKVFLECVQDMDHENMFWYRQDPGLGLRLIYFSYDVKMKEKGDIPEGYSVSREKKERFSLILESASTNQTSMYLCASSLKQGARGYFGPGTRLTVT.

The V call is TRBV14, the J call TRBJ2-1, with D possibly being TRBD2 (6 bases). CDR1 SGHDN and CDR2 FVKESK come from the germline V gene. V lost 4 bases, J lost 8 bases, and 15 bases lay in between. CDR3 length equals 14 residues. For the CDR3, the DNA is TGTGCCAGCAGCCCGAACACCGGGGGTGATGAGCAGTTCTTC. It specifies CASSPNTGGDEQFF. Variable domain in full (rest from reference TRBV14 and TRBJ2-1): EAGVTQFPSHSVIEKGQTVTLRCDPISGHDNLYWYRRVMGKEIKFLLHFVKESKQDESGMPNNRFLAERTGGTYSTLKVQPAELEDSGVYFCASSPNTGGDEQFFGPGTRLTVL.

The genes are TRBV6-1 and TRBJ1-2; a weak D match, TRBD1 (5 bases). V was clipped by 2 bases and J by 4 bases, with 17 bases between them. The CDR3 sequence is 16 residues long. Germline V gene data show CDR1 as MNHNS and CDR2 as SASEGT. The CDR3 protein is CASSELIGGSGYGYTF. Written as DNA, the CDR3 is TGTGCCAGCAGTGAATTAATCGGGGGAAGCGGCTATGGCTACACCTTC.